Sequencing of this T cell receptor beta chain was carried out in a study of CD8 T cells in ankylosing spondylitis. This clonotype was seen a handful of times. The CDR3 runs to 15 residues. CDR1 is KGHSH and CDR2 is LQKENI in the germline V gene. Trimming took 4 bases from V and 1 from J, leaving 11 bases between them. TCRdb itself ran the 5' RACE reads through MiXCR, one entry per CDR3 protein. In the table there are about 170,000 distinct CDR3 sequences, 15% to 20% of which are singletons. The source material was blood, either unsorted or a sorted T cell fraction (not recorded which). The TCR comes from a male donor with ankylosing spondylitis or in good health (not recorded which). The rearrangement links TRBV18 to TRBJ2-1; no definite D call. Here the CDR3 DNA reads TGTGCCAGCTCACGAAGTAGAACTTCCTACAATGAGCAGTTCTTC. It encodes CASSRSRTSYNEQFF.